This TCR beta chain was sequenced during a study of T cell responses to AZD1222 COVID-19 vaccine. Study-level findings and limits: Along spike, vaccine-associated CD4 TCRs were found throughout, with dominance at 160-218 and 743-854. It was only after the peak T cell response that any repertoires were sampled. Baseline serology detected seropositivity in only six or seven AZD1222 recipients.

The CDR3 has 15 amino acids, counting both end residues. Looked up from germline, CDR1 is LNHNV and CDR2 is YYDKDF (reference sequence). Turning to this clone: The target antigen is unknown. The DNA is left out, because the CDR3 cannot be placed on it with certainty; the CDR3 is given as TCRdb lists it.

Here immunoSEQ multiplex PCR was the method, and the copy in TCRdb shows in-frame clones only, minus some. The data hold 150,000 to 200,000 clones, with more than 75% observed a single time. This specimen consisted of peripheral blood, obtained on day 0 of MenACWY control vaccination. The clonotype originates from an adult in good health. The gene calls are TRBV15 and TRBJ1-1; TRBD1 reflects the table's D call only, with no check against the DNA. Here the CDR3 reads CATSRGGVGQGITFF.